A single sample is the source of the 15 T cell receptor beta chains below, sequenced in a study of technical replicates of blood from several donors. Clones were sequenced by immunoSEQ multiplex PCR, and TCRdb holds only the in-frame ones, with some missing. The profile covers about 97,000 clones, with around 96% appearing a single time and about 0.35% taken by the ten largest. The sequenced sample consisted of T cells isolated from PBMCs. The receptors were sampled from a human donor in good health.

The chain couples TRBV19 to TRBJ1-1; possible D gene TRBD1, 5 bases. Trimming took 3 bases from V and 3 from J, leaving 11 bases between them. CDR1 and CDR2 (germline): LNHDA, SQIVND (reference sequence). This CDR3 has 14 amino acids. The CDR3 spells CASSIRVLDTEAFF. The CDR3, as DNA: TGTGCCAGTAGTATCAGGGTTTTGGACACTGAAGCTTTCTTT.

The V gene is TRBV11-3, the J gene TRBJ2-5, with a possible D match to TRBD1 (6 bases). CDR3 size: 14 residues. V shed 3 bases and J shed 6 bases, with 14 bases lying between them. CDR1 and CDR2 from the germline V gene are SGHNT and YENEEA. Here the CDR3 DNA reads TGTGCCAGCAGCTTCCTGACAGGCGAGCAGACCCAGTACTTC. Translating it yields CASSFLTGEQTQYF.

This clone was observed a single time. J is TRBJ1-3 and V is TRBV30; 7 nucleotides agree with TRBD1. Per germline, CDR1 GTSNPN and CDR2 SVGIG (reference sequence). V lost 2 bases, J lost 0 bases, and 1 base stayed unmatched. There are 14 residues in the CDR3. CDR3 sequence reads: CAWSRDSSGNTIYF. DNA of the CDR3: TGTGCCTGGAGTAGGGACAGCTCTGGAAACACCATATATTTT.

The V gene is TRBV19, the J gene TRBJ1-1; D is possibly TRBD1 (5 bases). V was shortened by 8 bases and J by 1 base, with 11 bases between the two germline ends. From germline, CDR1 is LNHDA and CDR2 SQIVND (reference sequence). This CDR3 is built from 13 residues. As DNA, the CDR3 is TGTGCCAGTCTGAATAGGGGGAACACTGAAGCTTTCTTT. Protein product: CASLNRGNTEAFF.

V and J are TRBV5-1 and TRBJ1-5; 8 bases map to TRBD1. Germline values: CDR1 SGHRS, CDR2 YFSETQ. V shed 4 bases, J shed 2 bases, and the junction held 5 bases outside the gene matches. The CDR3 totals 15 residues. The CDR3 protein is CASSPQGGGNQPQHF. CDR3 sequence (DNA): TGCGCCAGCAGCCCACAGGGGGGCGGCAATCAGCCCCAGCATTTT.

The V gene is TRBV29-1, the J gene TRBJ1-1, with D possibly TRBD1 on 5 matching bases. V was shortened by 8 bases and J by 3 bases, with 16 bases between the two germline ends. The CDR3 spans 13 residues. Per germline, CDR1 SQVTM and CDR2 ANQGSEA. This chain's CDR3 is CSTRGGKDTEAFF. The CDR3 bases are TGCAGCACCCGGGGGGGGAAGGACACTGAAGCTTTCTTT.

The chain joins TRBV5-1 to TRBJ1-2, with TRBD1 as a possible D gene (5 bases). Trimming cost V 0 bases and J 7 bases, with 13 bases left between them. Germline values: CDR1 SGHRS, CDR2 YFSETQ. CDR3 length: 14 residues. The chain's CDR3 is CASSLGTRRSGYTF. The CDR3 DNA reads as TGCGCCAGCAGCTTGGGGACAAGGCGCAGTGGCTACACCTTC. Variable domain in full (rest from reference TRBV5-1 and TRBJ1-2): KAGVTQTPRYLIKTRGQQVTLSCSPISGHRSVSWYQQTPGQGLQFLFEYFSETQRNKGNFPGRFSGRQFSNSRSEMNVSTLELGDSALYLCASSLGTRRSGYTFGSGTRLTVV.

The count of this clone is one. V gene TRBV7-6 combines with J gene TRBJ1-3; 7 nucleotides match TRBD1. CDR1 SGHVS and CDR2 FNYEAQ come from the germline V gene. After removal of 0 bases from V and 2 bases from J, the junction contained 10 bases not matched to a gene. The CDR3 contains 18 residues. In DNA, the CDR3 is TGTGCCAGCAGCTTAGCTCATCCGGGACAGATAGCTGGAAACACCATATATTTT. It yields the protein CASSLAHPGQIAGNTIYF.

The chain employs TRBV7-2 and TRBJ2-3, with D possibly matching TRBD2 (5 bases). With 3 bases removed from V and 2 bases from J, the gap between germline ends came to 15 bases. CDR1 SGHTA and CDR2 FQGNSA come from the germline V gene. CDR3 length equals 16 residues. DNA for the CDR3: TGTGCCAGCAGCTTTAGGGCGCGGGTACACACAGATACGCAGTATTTT. This encodes CASSFRARVHTDTQYF.

This chain uses TRBV14 with TRBJ2-1; 9 bases match TRBD1. CDR3 length: 15 amino acids. Germline V CDR1 and CDR2: SGHDN, FVKESK. Trimming at V came to 3 bases and at J to 9 bases, leaving 9 bases not matched to a gene. Here the CDR3 reads CASSHTGTGFTEQFF. The CDR3 DNA reads TGTGCCAGCAGCCACACCGGGACAGGGTTTACTGAGCAGTTCTTC.

In DNA, the CDR3 is TGTGCCACTCAGGGTCTTAGCAATCAGCCCCAGCATTTT. Translating it yields CATQGLSNQPQHF. The chain employs TRBV19 and TRBJ1-5; tentative D call: TRBD1 (5 bases). Trimming shortened V by 10 bases and J by 0 bases, and 10 bases separated the two germline ends. Germline V gene lookup returns CDR1 LNHDA and CDR2 SQIVND (reference sequence). This CDR3 has 13 amino acids.

This chain links TRBV7-2 with TRBJ1-2; TRBD1 matches at 8 bases. Per germline, CDR1 SGHTA and CDR2 FQGNSA. The V and J ends lost 0 bases and 10 bases, in that order; junction bases with no gene match: 7. This CDR3 region has 14 residues. The CDR3 DNA follows: TGTGCCAGCAGCTTAGCTGATTGGGACAGGCCCTACACCTTC. Translated, it gives CASSLADWDRPYTF.

The chain is built from TRBV5-1 and TRBJ2-1, with TRBD1 identical over 8 bases. This CDR3 is 16 amino acids long. Germline V gives CDR1 SGHRS, CDR2 YFSETQ. V shed 2 bases, J shed 2 bases, and the junction held 6 bases outside the gene matches. The CDR3 nucleotides are TGCGCCAGCAGCTTCTTACCGGGACAGGCCTACAATGAGCAGTTCTTC. This gives the protein CASSFLPGQAYNEQFF.

This chain uses TRBV28 with TRBJ1-5; possibly TRBD1 for D (6 bases). Germline CDR1 reads MDHEN; CDR2 reads SYDVKM. V lost 6 bases to trimming and J lost 4 bases, with 16 bases between them. The CDR3 extends over 15 amino acids. In DNA, the CDR3 is TGTGCCAGCAGGGGAGACAGGTTAATTAATCAGCCCCAGCATTTT. This codes for CASRGDRLINQPQHF.

Written as DNA, the CDR3 is TGTGCCAGCAGCTCTCTGACAGGGGTGCATGCTTTCTTT. It yields the protein CASSSLTGVHAFF. The chain recombines TRBV7-9 with TRBJ1-1, with TRBD1 matching over 8 bases. V lost 4 bases and J lost 11; bases outside the gene matches: 9. Per the germline V gene, CDR1 is SEHNR and CDR2 is FQNEAQ (reference sequence). The CDR3 runs 13 residues.